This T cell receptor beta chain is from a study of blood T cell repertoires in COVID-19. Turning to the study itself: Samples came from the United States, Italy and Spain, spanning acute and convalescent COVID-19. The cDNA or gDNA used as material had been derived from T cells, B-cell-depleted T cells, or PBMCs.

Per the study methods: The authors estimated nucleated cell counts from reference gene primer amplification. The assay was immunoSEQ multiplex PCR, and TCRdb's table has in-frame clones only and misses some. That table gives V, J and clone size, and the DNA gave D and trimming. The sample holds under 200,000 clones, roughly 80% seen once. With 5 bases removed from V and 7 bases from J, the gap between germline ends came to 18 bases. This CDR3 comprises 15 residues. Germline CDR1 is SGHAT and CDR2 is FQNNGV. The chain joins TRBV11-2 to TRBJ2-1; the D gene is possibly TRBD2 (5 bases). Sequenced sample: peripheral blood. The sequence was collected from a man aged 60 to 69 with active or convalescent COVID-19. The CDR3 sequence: CASSPPRAFGNEQFF. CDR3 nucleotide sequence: TGTGCCAGCAGCCCGCCGCGGGCTTTTGGGAATGAGCAGTTCTTC.